The 10 T cell receptor beta chains below come from one sample, sequenced in a study of CD8 T cells in Susac syndrome. A quantity of about 0.5 to 1 ug RNA underwent reverse transcription using random hexamers. Using its own MiXCR run on the immunoSEQ multiplex PCR reads, TCRdb lists one record per CDR3 protein. The data hold about 140,000 distinct CDR3 sequences, with approximately 95% observed a single time. The material sequenced was CD4+ T cells from PBMCs. The receptors were sampled from a human donor in good health.

The J gene is TRBJ2-7, the V gene TRBV6-2 or TRBV6-3, with D unresolved. The germline gives CDR1 MNHEY, CDR2 SVGEGT. The CDR3 contains 14 residues. Trimming cost V 0 bases and J 6 bases, with 12 bases left between them. The CDR3 is CASSYSYEPGEQYF. CDR3 bases: TGTGCCAGCAGTTACTCGTACGAGCCAGGCGAGCAGTACTTC.

This rearrangement joins TRBV3-1 to TRBJ2-2; possible D gene TRBD2, 6 bases. In germline, CDR1 is LGHDT, CDR2 YNNKEL (reference sequence). Trimming cost V 8 bases and J 6 bases, with 16 bases left between them. CDR3 length: 14 amino acids. CDR3 in DNA: TGTGCCAGCCACGCGGGGCGGGACGCCGGGGAGCTGTTTTTT. Translated: CASHAGRDAGELFF.

The gene calls are TRBV7-9 and TRBJ2-7, with D tentatively TRBD1 or TRBD2 (5 bases each). The length of the CDR3 is 15 residues. Germline V gene sequence: CDR1 SEHNR, CDR2 FQNEAQ (reference sequence). Trimming stripped 7 bases from V and 0 bases from J, with 16 bases between. CDR3 loop: CASTFQGPGSYEQYF. The CDR3 region has the DNA TGTGCCAGCACTTTCCAGGGACCTGGCTCCTACGAGCAGTACTTC.

The rearrangement joins TRBV5-1 to TRBJ1-2; unclear D gene. Per germline, CDR1 SGHRS and CDR2 YFSETQ. The V gene lost 2 bases and the J gene lost 4 bases, with 9 bases spanning the gap. CDR3 length: 13 residues. The CDR3 nucleotides are TGCGCCAGCAGCTTCGAACAACTCTATGGCTACACCTTC. This encodes CASSFEQLYGYTF.

The chain couples TRBV5-1 to TRBJ2-1, with D possibly being TRBD1 (8 bases). CDR1 is SGHRS, CDR2 YFSETQ, per germline. Trimming shortened V by 0 bases and J by 4 bases, and 11 bases separated the two germline ends. CDR3 length: 15 residues. The CDR3 DNA follows: TGCGCCAGCAGCTTGGACAGGGGGGGGTACAATGAGCAGTTCTTC. It codes for CASSLDRGGYNEQFF.

This rearrangement joins TRBV7-8 to TRBJ2-2, with 7 bases matching TRBD1. Trimming removed 6 bases from V and 5 bases from J; junction bases left unmatched: 3. The CDR3 extends over 13 amino acids. Germline CDR1 SGHVS, CDR2 FQNEAQ. This CDR3 is CASREQGTGELFF. The CDR3 DNA sequence: TGTGCCAGCAGGGAACAGGGGACCGGGGAGCTGTTTTTT.

V gene TRBV28 combines with J gene TRBJ2-1, with D hard to call. CDR1 is MDHEN and CDR2 is SYDVKM in the germline V gene. V was cut by 5 bases and J by 0 bases, with 11 bases left in between. This CDR3 is built from 15 residues. Written as DNA, the CDR3 is TGTGCCAGCAGTGGGGTGACAAACTCCTACAATGAGCAGTTCTTC. Its protein product is CASSGVTNSYNEQFF. Drawing the rest from reference TRBV28 and TRBJ2-1, the complete variable domain is DVKVTQSSRYLVKRTGEKVFLECVQDMDHENMFWYRQDPGLGLRLIYFSYDVKMKEKGDIPEGYSVSREKKERFSLILESASTNQTSMYLCASSGVTNSYNEQFFGPGTRLTVL.

This chain connects TRBV12-3 or TRBV12-4 to TRBJ2-7; D is possibly TRBD2 (5 bases). V lost 5 bases and J lost 2, with 13 bases in between. This CDR3 is built from 14 residues. CDR3 residues: CASSPPGMPYEQYF. In nucleotides, the CDR3 is TGTGCCAGCAGTCCCCCCGGGATGCCCTACGAGCAGTACTTC.

V usage is TRBV5-1 and J usage is TRBJ1-1, with D unresolved. Between the trimmed V and J ends, which lost 0 bases and 5 bases, there was a span of 14 bases. The CDR3 sequence is 15 residues long. Per germline, CDR1 SGHRS and CDR2 YFSETQ. This CDR3 is CASSLGGRRRTEAFF. The CDR3 DNA is TGCGCCAGCAGCTTGGGTGGGAGACGCAGGACTGAAGCTTTCTTT.

The chain recombines TRBV24-1 with TRBJ2-5; 10 positions match TRBD2. From germline, CDR1 is KGHDR and CDR2 SFDVKD. CDR3 length equals 15 residues. The J segment lost 2 bases and the V segment lost 4 bases, leaving 3 bases of the junction unmatched. DNA of the CDR3: TGTGCCACCAGTGAGAGGACTAGCGGACAAGAGACCCAGTACTTC. This sequence encodes CATSERTSGQETQYF.